The rows below give T cell receptor beta chains drawn from one sample of a study of control samples from healthy donors and cancer patients. Method: immunoSEQ multiplex PCR; TCRdb's copy keeps in-frame clones and lacks some. This sample has roughly 100,000 clones, with under 90% found just once. What was sequenced was blood. All receptors derive from a woman in her 50s in good health. Each CDR3 is given with its conserved first and last residue. The D gene is left open where the match is weak. Not all rows give a size; the values are once, few, many and, for expanded clones, a class.

CDR3 DNA: TGTGCCAGCAGCCCCGGGACAGGGAGGACTGAAGCTTTCTTT
CDR3 protein: CASSPGTGRTEAFF
D gene: TRBD1
clone size: few
V gene: TRBV5-6
J gene: TRBJ1-1

CDR3 DNA: TGCGCCAGCAGCCAAGAGGGCGGGATGTACAATGAGCAGTTCTTC
CDR3 protein: CASSQEGGMYNEQFF
D gene: .
clone size: .
V gene: TRBV4-1
J gene: TRBJ2-1

CDR3 DNA: TGTGCCAGCAGTAAACGGACAGGCCACTACGAGCAGTACTTC
CDR3 protein: CASSKRTGHYEQYF
D gene: TRBD1
clone size: .
V gene: TRBV28
J gene: TRBJ2-7

CDR3 DNA: TGTGCCACCAGCGTCCGCACGACAGGTCATGGCTACACCTTC
CDR3 protein: CATSVRTTGHGYTF
D gene: .
clone size: .
V gene: TRBV15
J gene: TRBJ1-2

CDR3 DNA: TGTGCCAGCAGCAAAGTGGTCCAGGGGGCTGTAGGCAATCAGCCCCAGCATTTT
CDR3 protein: CASSKVVQGAVGNQPQHF
D gene: .
clone size: once
V gene: TRBV21-1
J gene: TRBJ1-5

CDR3 DNA: TGTGCCAGCGGGACTAGCGGGGAAGGGTCCTACAATGAGCAGTTCTTC
CDR3 protein: CASGTSGEGSYNEQFF
D gene: TRBD2
clone size: .
V gene: TRBV28
J gene: TRBJ2-1

CDR3 DNA: TGCGCCAGCAGCTTGGTAGCTAGCGGTACCTACAATGAGCAGTTCTTC
CDR3 protein: CASSLVASGTYNEQFF
D gene: TRBD2
clone size: .
V gene: TRBV5-1
J gene: TRBJ2-1

CDR3 DNA: TGCAGCGTCCGGTCGGACAGGGGGCGAAGGGATGAGCAGTTCTTC
CDR3 protein: CSVRSDRGRRDEQFF
D gene: TRBD1
clone size: .
V gene: TRBV29-1
J gene: TRBJ2-1

CDR3 DNA: TGTGCCAGCAAAGACAGGGCCTCCTCCGAGCAGTACTTC
CDR3 protein: CASKDRASSEQYF
D gene: TRBD1
clone size: .
V gene: TRBV12-3/TRBV12-4
J gene: TRBJ2-7

CDR3 DNA: TGTGCCAGCAGCTTAGTTCCTAGCGGGAGCACAGATACGCAGTATTTT
CDR3 protein: CASSLVPSGSTDTQYF
D gene: TRBD2
clone size: .
V gene: TRBV7-2
J gene: TRBJ2-3

CDR3 DNA: TGTGCCAGCAGCCCCCAAGGCGGCTACACCTTC
CDR3 protein: CASSPQGGYTF
D gene: .
clone size: once
V gene: TRBV7-9
J gene: TRBJ1-2

CDR3 DNA: TGTGCCAGCAGCTTGATTGGGGGCGAAAGCTCCTATAATTCACCCCTCCACTTT
CDR3 protein: CASSLIGGESSYNSPLHF
D gene: .
clone size: once
V gene: TRBV5-8
J gene: TRBJ1-6

CDR3 DNA: TGTGCCACCAGTGCCCCTCCAGAAGAGACCCAGTACTTC
CDR3 protein: CATSAPPEETQYF
D gene: .
clone size: .
V gene: TRBV24-1
J gene: TRBJ2-5

CDR3 DNA: TGTGCCAGTAGTTCACAACAGGGTTACGAGCAGTACTTC
CDR3 protein: CASSSQQGYEQYF
D gene: .
clone size: once
V gene: TRBV19
J gene: TRBJ2-7

CDR3 DNA: TGTGCCAGCAGCCGTGACAGTCTCACCGGGGAGCTGTTTTTT
CDR3 protein: CASSRDSLTGELFF
D gene: .
clone size: .
V gene: TRBV11-2
J gene: TRBJ2-2

CDR3 DNA: TGTGCCAGCAGCTTGGGAGAGTTGCGACTAGCGGCAACCTACGAGCAGTACTTC
CDR3 protein: CASSLGELRLAATYEQYF
D gene: TRBD2
clone size: .
V gene: TRBV5-6
J gene: TRBJ2-7

CDR3 DNA: TGTGCCAGCAGCTTAGAGGGGTACCGGGGGACGTACACTGAAGCTTTCTTT
CDR3 protein: CASSLEGYRGTYTEAFF
D gene: .
clone size: .
V gene: TRBV7-2
J gene: TRBJ1-1

CDR3 DNA: TGTGCCAGCAGCAAGGAGCGGAGATCCTACGAGCAGTACTTC
CDR3 protein: CASSKERRSYEQYF
D gene: .
clone size: .
V gene: TRBV21-1
J gene: TRBJ2-7

CDR3 DNA: TGTGCCAGCAGTCCGGGGACCCATGCTGGGGCCAACGTCCTGACTTTC
CDR3 protein: CASSPGTHAGANVLTF
D gene: .
clone size: once
V gene: TRBV6-2/TRBV6-3
J gene: TRBJ2-6

CDR3 DNA: TGTGCCAGCAGCCCCGACTTAGGGGAAAAACTGTTTTTT
CDR3 protein: CASSPDLGEKLFF
D gene: .
clone size: .
V gene: TRBV14
J gene: TRBJ1-4

CDR3 DNA: TGTGCCAGCAGGGGACTAGGGGGTGATAATTCACCCCTCCACTTT
CDR3 protein: CASRGLGGDNSPLHF
D gene: .
clone size: .
V gene: TRBV28
J gene: TRBJ1-6

CDR3 DNA: TGCGCCAGCAGTCATCCGACATTCACCTCTGGAAACACCATATATTTT
CDR3 protein: CASSHPTFTSGNTIYF
D gene: .
clone size: .
V gene: TRBV23-1
J gene: TRBJ1-3

CDR3 DNA: TGCGCCAGCAGCGCGGGACAGGGGAACTATGGCTACACCTTC
CDR3 protein: CASSAGQGNYGYTF
D gene: TRBD1
clone size: .
V gene: TRBV4-3
J gene: TRBJ1-2

CDR3 DNA: TGTGCCTCCCACGTGGCGGGAGGCTACACCTTC
CDR3 protein: CASHVAGGYTF
D gene: .
clone size: .
V gene: TRBV30
J gene: TRBJ1-2

CDR3 DNA: TGTGCCAGCTCACTGGACAGGCATGAAGCTTTCTTT
CDR3 protein: CASSLDRHEAFF
D gene: TRBD1
clone size: .
V gene: TRBV18
J gene: TRBJ1-1

CDR3 DNA: TGTGCCAGCAGTTTATCACTAGCGGGGGGGCAAGAGCAGTTCTTC
CDR3 protein: CASSLSLAGGQEQFF
D gene: TRBD2
clone size: few
V gene: TRBV27
J gene: TRBJ2-1

CDR3 DNA: TGTGCCAGCAGTTGGGGGGCAGGGGGAAATCAGCCCCAGCATTTT
CDR3 protein: CASSWGAGGNQPQHF
D gene: TRBD1
clone size: .
V gene: TRBV27
J gene: TRBJ1-5

CDR3 DNA: TGTGCCAGCAGTTATACAGGGGGTGGTCAGCCCCAGCATTTT
CDR3 protein: CASSYTGGGQPQHF
D gene: TRBD1
clone size: .
V gene: TRBV6-2/TRBV6-3
J gene: TRBJ1-5

CDR3 DNA: TGTGCCACCAGCAGAGCGAATGGCTACGAGCAGTACTTC
CDR3 protein: CATSRANGYEQYF
D gene: .
clone size: few
V gene: TRBV15
J gene: TRBJ2-7

CDR3 DNA: TGCAGCGTTGGACTAGCGGGAGGGCGGGAGCAGTTCTTC
CDR3 protein: CSVGLAGGREQFF
D gene: TRBD2
clone size: once
V gene: TRBV29-1
J gene: TRBJ2-1

CDR3 DNA: TGTGCCAGCAGCCCCGGACAGGGGGTCTCCGGGGAGCTGTTTTTT
CDR3 protein: CASSPGQGVSGELFF
D gene: TRBD1
clone size: .
V gene: TRBV11-3
J gene: TRBJ2-2

CDR3 DNA: TGTGCCAGCAGCACTCCTCCAGCGTACGAGCAGTACTTC
CDR3 protein: CASSTPPAYEQYF
D gene: .
clone size: few
V gene: TRBV7-9
J gene: TRBJ2-7

CDR3 DNA: TGCGCCAGCAGCCCGGGTGTAGAGGAAAAACTGTTTTTT
CDR3 protein: CASSPGVEEKLFF
D gene: .
clone size: .
V gene: TRBV5-1
J gene: TRBJ1-4

CDR3 DNA: TGTGCCAGCAGCTTATCTACAGGGCCGTCTGGGGCCAACGTCCTGACTTTC
CDR3 protein: CASSLSTGPSGANVLTF
D gene: .
clone size: .
V gene: TRBV7-2
J gene: TRBJ2-6

CDR3 DNA: TGTGCCAGCAGCTTCGGGGGACTGGCAGGGGCGGAGTACGAGCAGTACTTC
CDR3 protein: CASSFGGLAGAEYEQYF
D gene: .
clone size: .
V gene: TRBV11-3
J gene: TRBJ2-7

CDR3 DNA: TGTGCCAGCAGCTTCGACAGGGGTTTGCAAGAGACCCAGTACTTC
CDR3 protein: CASSFDRGLQETQYF
D gene: TRBD1
clone size: once
V gene: TRBV7-2
J gene: TRBJ2-5

CDR3 DNA: TGTGCTAGCAGCGCCGACAGATACACTGAAGCTTTCTTT
CDR3 protein: CASSADRYTEAFF
D gene: .
clone size: .
V gene: TRBV7-7
J gene: TRBJ1-1

CDR3 DNA: TGTGCCAGCAGCTCCCCATCGACAGGGTTCGGGGAGCTGTTTTTT
CDR3 protein: CASSSPSTGFGELFF
D gene: TRBD1
clone size: .
V gene: TRBV7-3
J gene: TRBJ2-2

CDR3 DNA: TGTGCCAGCAGCTTAGGGTCGGGGGGATATGGCTACACCTTC
CDR3 protein: CASSLGSGGYGYTF
D gene: .
clone size: .
V gene: TRBV13
J gene: TRBJ1-2

CDR3 DNA: TGTGCCAGCCAAGCAGGGGCGTTTAATGAAAAACTGTTTTTT
CDR3 protein: CASQAGAFNEKLFF
D gene: .
clone size: .
V gene: TRBV6-5
J gene: TRBJ1-4

CDR3 DNA: TGTGCCAGCAGTTTCGTTTCCGGGGGAAGGCAGCCCCAGCATTTT
CDR3 protein: CASSFVSGGRQPQHF
D gene: .
clone size: .
V gene: TRBV28
J gene: TRBJ1-5

CDR3 DNA: TGTGCCAGCAGCCCGCTGCCAAATTCACCCCTCCACTTT
CDR3 protein: CASSPLPNSPLHF
D gene: .
clone size: .
V gene: TRBV7-8
J gene: TRBJ1-6

CDR3 DNA: TGTGCCAGCAGGTCGACAGGGGGCGCCCCTGAAGCTTTCTTT
CDR3 protein: CASRSTGGAPEAFF
D gene: TRBD1
clone size: .
V gene: TRBV28
J gene: TRBJ1-1

CDR3 DNA: TGTGCCAGTCGCGAACCCGGGGGCGGCAATCAGCCCCAGCATTTT
CDR3 protein: CASREPGGGNQPQHF
D gene: .
clone size: .
V gene: TRBV19
J gene: TRBJ1-5

CDR3 DNA: TGTGCCAGCAGCTTAGAGACAGGGACTAACTATGGCTACACCTTC
CDR3 protein: CASSLETGTNYGYTF
D gene: TRBD1
clone size: .
V gene: TRBV7-9
J gene: TRBJ1-2